Below are 25 T cell receptor beta chains sequenced from a single sample in a study of blood T cells in healthy people across ages. Sample-barcoded 5' priming and a J-beta primer mix drove a second PCR of about 6 to 12 cycles. MiXCR, run by TCRdb on the 5' RACE reads, gives a single entry per CDR3 protein. This table holds fewer than 900,000 distinct CDR3 sequences, roughly two fifths found once. Sample: blood. These receptors were taken from a woman aged 55-69 years in good health.

The table lists this clonotype with a few counts. V gene TRBV2 combines with J gene TRBJ2-3; D uncertain. Looked up from germline, CDR1 is SNHLY and CDR2 is FYNNEI. V was shortened by 3 bases and J by 12 bases, with 10 bases between the two germline ends. This CDR3 has 11 residues. CDR3 nucleotide sequence: TGTGCCAGCAGTGAGGGCTACAACCAGTATTTT. The encoded protein is CASSEGYNQYF.

This clonotype has just a few counts. The chain joins TRBV7-3 to TRBJ2-3, with D unclear. Germline lookup yields CDR1 SGHTA and CDR2 FQGTGA. The CDR3 sequence is 14 residues long. The V and J ends lost 5 bases and 4 bases respectively, with 13 bases between them. The CDR3 region is CASSPGWGSDTQYF. In DNA, the CDR3 is TGTGCCAGCAGCCCCGGCTGGGGTTCAGATACGCAGTATTTT.

The V call is TRBV12-3 or TRBV12-4, the J call TRBJ2-3; perhaps TRBD2 as D (6 bases). Trimming shortened V by 3 bases and J by 4 bases, and 11 bases separated the two germline ends. The CDR3 consists of 14 residues. The chain's CDR3 is CASSFGGRADTQYF. The CDR3 coding sequence is TGTGCCAGCAGTTTCGGAGGGAGAGCAGATACGCAGTATTTT.

In its sample, this clonotype was seen a few times. V is TRBV7-9 and J is TRBJ1-2; D is possibly TRBD1 (5 bases). Trimming shortened V by 5 bases and J by 4 bases, and 17 bases separated the two germline ends. The CDR3 totals 15 residues. Germline V CDR1 and CDR2: SEHNR, FQNEAQ (reference sequence). The CDR3 DNA reads as TGTGCCAGCAGCACCTTGCAGGGCTTGGGCTATGGCTACACCTTC. Its translation: CASSTLQGLGYGYTF.

A few counts support this clonotype. The chain uses TRBV12-3 or TRBV12-4 and TRBJ1-3, with D possibly matching TRBD1 (5 bases). The CDR3 is made up of 15 amino acids. Trimming took 7 bases from V and 0 from J, leaving 13 bases between them. CDR3 region: CASNPDSNSGNTIYF. The CDR3 DNA reads TGTGCCAGCAACCCTGACAGTAACTCTGGAAACACCATATATTTT.

This chain connects TRBV20-1 to TRBJ2-4, with TRBD2 matching over 8 bases. TRBJ2-7 matches the DNA end more closely, so the J call is doubtful. The CDR3 is 14 amino acids. Germline lookup yields CDR1 DFQATT and CDR2 SNEGSKA (reference sequence). As DNA, the CDR3 is TGCAGTGCTAGGATTCCGCGGGGGGCTAACGAGCAGTACTTC. Amino acid sequence: CSARIPRGANEQYF.

As regards this clonotype: Lacking the conserved final phenylalanine or tryptophan, this CDR3 likely reflects a read error. The V and J genes are TRBV29-1 and TRBJ2-5; 10 bases line up with TRBD2. Trimming took 7 bases from V and 6 from J; bases not matched to a gene: 8. The CDR3 has 13 residues. The germline gives CDR1 SQVTM, CDR2 ANQGSEA. The CDR3 protein is CSAPGTSEQTQYL. Written as DNA, the CDR3 is TGCAGCGCCCCGGGGACTAGCGAACAGACCCAGTACTTA.

Comments on this clonotype: At one end the junction does not follow the germline gene, possibly because of a read error. V is TRBV5-1 and J is TRBJ2-1; D uncertain. The CDR3 length is 13 residues. CDR1 and CDR2 (germline): SGHRS, YFSETQ. The CDR3 region is CASSSNGHNGQFF. The CDR3 nucleotides are TGCGCCAGCAGCTCGAATGGCCACAATGGGCAGTTCTTC.

The chain links TRBV20-1 to TRBJ1-2; 7 nucleotides match TRBD1. The germline V gene has CDR1 DFQATT and CDR2 SNEGSKA (reference sequence). This CDR3 has 12 residues. After removal of 6 bases from V and 4 bases from J, the junction contained 5 bases not matched to a gene. CDR3 bases: TGCAGTGCCACAGGGGATTCCTATGGCTACACCTTC. Protein product: CSATGDSYGYTF.

CDR3: CASSSRTDPYEQYF. The CDR3 bases are TGTGCCAGCAGCTCCCGGACGGATCCCTACGAGCAGTACTTC. The chain has TRBV3-1 and TRBJ2-7, with unresolved D. V lost 5 bases, J lost 2 bases, and 13 bases lay in between. The germline gives CDR1 LGHDT, CDR2 YNNKEL (reference sequence). CDR3 length: 14 residues.

This clonotype has more than one count but fewer than ten. The DNA of the CDR3 is TGCGCCAGCTCCTGGGGTAGCGGGGTTAGCACAGATACGCAGTATTTT. Amino acids: CASSWGSGVSTDTQYF. The chain couples TRBV5-1 to TRBJ2-3; 8 nucleotides match TRBD2. Looked up from germline, CDR1 is SGHRS and CDR2 is YFSETQ. CDR3 length: 16 residues. J lost 0 bases, V lost 7 bases, and 10 bases had no gene match.

This clonotype occurred a few times. The chain joins TRBV7-2 to TRBJ2-5; 7 nucleotides agree with TRBD2. The CDR3 totals 14 residues. Germline V gives CDR1 SGHTA, CDR2 FQGNSA. After removal of 5 bases from V and 5 bases from J, the junction contained 8 bases not matched to a gene. The CDR3 region is CASSRTSGMETQYF. CDR3 DNA sequence: TGTGCCAGCAGCCGGACTAGTGGTATGGAGACCCAGTACTTC. The full variable domain, with the rest looked up from reference TRBV7-2 and TRBJ2-5, is GAGVSQSPSNKVTEKGKDVELRCDPISGHTALYWYRQSLGQGLEFLIYFQGNSAPDKSGLPSDRFSAERTGGSVSTLTIQRTQQEDSAVYLCASSRTSGMETQYFGPGTRLLVL.

The sample holds a few counts of this clonotype. CDR3 DNA: TGTGCCAGCAGTTTATCCGGACTAGCGGGAGCTAATGAGCAGTTCTTC. Amino acid sequence: CASSLSGLAGANEQFF. The chain couples TRBV27 to TRBJ2-1, with 13 bases matching TRBD2. Germline lookup yields CDR1 MNHEY and CDR2 SMNVEV (reference sequence). This CDR3 comprises 16 residues. V shed 0 bases, J shed 7 bases, and the junction held 3 bases outside the gene matches.

The chain is built from TRBV4-3 and TRBJ2-1, with D possibly being TRBD1 or TRBD2 (5 bases each). Trimming took off 5 bases at V and 12 bases at J, with 17 bases between the two ends. The CDR3 length is 13 residues. The V gene's germline CDR1 is LGHNA and CDR2 YSLEER. In DNA form, the CDR3 reads TGCGCCAGCAGCTTCCGGGACCCATCGTGGCAGTTCTTC. It specifies CASSFRDPSWQFF.

The chain carries TRBV7-8 and TRBJ2-4; D is unresolved. The better agreement between TRBJ2-7 and the DNA end casts doubt on the J call. The CDR3 has 14 amino acids. Germline CDR1 and CDR2: SGHVS and FQNEAQ. Here the CDR3 DNA reads TGTGCCAGCAGCTTAGGAAACACCGGTTACGAGCAGTACTTC. Encoded protein: CASSLGNTGYEQYF.

The chain combines TRBV7-2 with TRBJ1-2; TRBD1 might be the D (5 bases). The CDR3 sequence is 13 residues long. Germline CDR1 SGHTA, CDR2 FQGNSA. V lost 5 bases and J lost 2, with 9 bases in between. CDR3 residues: CTSSQTANYGYTF. In nucleotides, the CDR3 is TGTACCAGCAGCCAGACAGCGAACTATGGCTACACCTTC.

The chain uses TRBV9 and TRBJ2-2; TRBD1 might be the D (5 bases). Germline V gene sequence: CDR1 SGDLS, CDR2 YYNGEE. Trimming pared 2 bases from V and 6 bases from J, leaving 14 bases between. This CDR3 is built from 15 residues. CDR3 protein: CASSVRQNFPGELFF. CDR3 in DNA: TGTGCCAGCAGCGTGCGACAGAATTTTCCCGGGGAGCTGTTTTTT.

This chain uses TRBV6-5 with TRBJ2-7; D might be TRBD1 or TRBD2, each matching 5 bases. The CDR3 sequence is 15 residues long. Trimming stripped 0 bases from V and 2 bases from J, with 11 bases between. CDR1 is MNHEY and CDR2 is SVGAGI in the germline V gene. Here the CDR3 reads CASSYSGTVAYEQYF. The CDR3 region has the DNA TGTGCCAGCAGTTACTCGGGGACGGTCGCCTACGAGCAGTACTTC.

This clonotype was seen repeatedly, ten times or more. The rearrangement uses TRBV20-1 and TRBJ2-7; D not resolved. With 0 bases removed from V and 2 bases from J, the gap between germline ends came to 14 bases. CDR3 size: 15 residues. Per the germline V gene, CDR1 is DFQATT and CDR2 is SNEGSKA (reference sequence). CDR3 coding DNA: TGCAGTGCTAGAGATTTGGCTAGTAGTACCTACGAGCAGTACTTC. The encoded protein is CSARDLASSTYEQYF.

Here the CDR3 DNA reads TGTGCCAGCAGCCAAGATGGGGGTGGCAATCAGCCCCAGCATTTT. Amino acids: CASSQDGGGNQPQHF. V gene TRBV3-1 combines with J gene TRBJ1-5, with TRBD1 as a possible D gene (5 bases). Germline V lookup: CDR1 LGHDT, CDR2 YNNKEL (reference sequence). The CDR3 has 15 amino acids. Trimming left V 0 bases short and J 2 bases short, with 8 bases between. The whole variable domain, filled in from reference TRBV3-1 and TRBJ1-5, reads DTAVSQTPKYLVTQMGNDKSIKCEQNLGHDTMYWYKQDSKKFLKIMFSYNNKELIINETVPNRFSPKSPDKAHLNLHINSLELGDSAVYFCASSQDGGGNQPQHFGDGTRLSIL.

The chain carries TRBV5-1 and TRBJ2-4, with D possibly matching TRBD1 (6 bases). With the DNA end fitting TRBJ2-7 better, the J assignment may be wrong. The CDR3 extends over 14 amino acids. Germline V CDR1 and CDR2: SGHRS, YFSETQ. CDR3 region: CASSLERGYDEQYF. CDR3 bases: TGCGCCAGCAGCTTGGAGAGGGGGTATGACGAGCAGTACTTC.

The CDR3 region is CASTARGAARTYEQYF. In DNA, the CDR3 is TGTGCCAGCACCGCAAGGGGCGCAGCTAGGACCTACGAGCAGTACTTC. This sequence joins TRBV5-5 and TRBJ2-7; a weak D match, TRBD1 (5 bases). Trimming took off 6 bases at V and 2 bases at J, with 21 bases between the two ends. This CDR3 is built from 16 residues. The germline CDR1 and CDR2 sequences are SGHKS and YYEKEE (reference sequence).

The chain links TRBV6-2 or TRBV6-3 to TRBJ2-1; 11 nucleotides agree with TRBD2. Germline CDR1 reads MNHEY; CDR2 reads SVGEGT. Losses at the gene ends were 6 bases for V and 5 bases for J; bases not matched to a gene: 3. The CDR3 consists of 14 residues. The CDR3 bases are TGTGCCAGCAGGATTAGCGGGAGGGACAATGAGCAGTTCTTC. As protein: CASRISGRDNEQFF.

The chain joins TRBV7-6 to TRBJ2-3, with a tentative D call TRBD1 (6 bases). The germline V and J ends were trimmed by 2 bases and 2 bases, with 11 bases remaining between them. CDR1 SGHVS and CDR2 FNYEAQ come from the germline V gene. The CDR3 is 15 residues long. This CDR3 reads CASSLSGQPTDTQYF. CDR3 bases: TGTGCCAGCAGCTTAAGTGGACAGCCCACAGATACGCAGTATTTT.

The chain carries TRBV5-5 and TRBJ1-2; 8 bases match TRBD1. The germline gives CDR1 SGHKS, CDR2 YYEKEE (reference sequence). V was pared by 4 bases and J by 2 bases, with 7 bases of the junction left unmatched. There are 15 residues in the CDR3. CDR3 nucleotides: TGTGCCAGCAGCCTGGGGGCAGGGGGCAACTATGGCTACACCTTC. Translating it yields CASSLGAGGNYGYTF.